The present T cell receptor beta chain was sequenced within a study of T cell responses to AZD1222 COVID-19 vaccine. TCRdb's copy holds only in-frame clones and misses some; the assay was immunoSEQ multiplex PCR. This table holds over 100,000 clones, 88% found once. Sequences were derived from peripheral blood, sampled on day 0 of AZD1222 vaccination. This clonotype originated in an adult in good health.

This CDR3 reads CASSEGTGGNSPLHF. The CDR3 DNA follows: TGTGCCAGCAGTGAGGGGACTGGGGGGAATTCACCCCTCCACTTT. The chain recombines TRBV6-4 with TRBJ1-6; maybe TRBD1 (5 bases). With 3 bases removed from V and 7 bases from J, the gap between germline ends came to 13 bases. The CDR3 is made up of 15 amino acids. Germline V gives CDR1 MRHNA, CDR2 SNTAGT.